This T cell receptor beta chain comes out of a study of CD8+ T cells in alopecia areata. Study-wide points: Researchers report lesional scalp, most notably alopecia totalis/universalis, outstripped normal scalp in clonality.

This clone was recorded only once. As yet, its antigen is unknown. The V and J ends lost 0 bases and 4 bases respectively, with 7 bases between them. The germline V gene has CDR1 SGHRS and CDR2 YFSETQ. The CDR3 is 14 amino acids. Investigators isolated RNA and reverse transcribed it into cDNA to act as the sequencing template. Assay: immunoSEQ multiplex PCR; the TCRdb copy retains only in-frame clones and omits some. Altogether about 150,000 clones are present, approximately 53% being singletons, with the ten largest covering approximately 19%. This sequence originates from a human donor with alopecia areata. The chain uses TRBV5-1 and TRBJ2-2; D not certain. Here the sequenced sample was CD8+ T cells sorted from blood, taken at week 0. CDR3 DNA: TGCGCCAGCAGCTTGGGTCAGAGCACCGGGGAGCTGTTTTTT. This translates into CASSLGQSTGELFF.